Sequencing of this T cell receptor beta chain was carried out in a study of cytomegalovirus exposure and HLA in healthy donors. Study information: Findings of an earlier analysis included under 140 million unique TCR beta sequences from roughly 200 million T cells.

Trimming removed 8 bases from V and 1 base from J, with 17 bases in between. This CDR3 has 15 residues. Germline V gene sequence: CDR1 MDHEN, CDR2 SYDVKM. As regards this clone: Its antigen remains unknown.

The donors comprised healthy bone marrow donors. Primers included in the PCR were 60 Vbeta and 13 Jbeta primers. The data were produced by immunoSEQ multiplex PCR, yet TCRdb's version contains in-frame clones alone and is incomplete. The profile covers 150,000 to 200,000 clones, with around 85% appearing a single time and roughly 6.3% taken by the ten largest. Whole-study results and caveats: Cytomegalovirus association was listed for 164 TCR beta chains. The authors later found TCR association rates varying by HLA locus, with DRB1 most and HLA-C fewest.

This clonotype originated in a man aged 35 to 55 in good health and CMV-seropositive. Sequenced: PBMCs. The gene calls are TRBV28 and TRBJ1-2; D might be TRBD1 (5 bases). CDR3 in DNA: TGTGCCAGCTTCTCGGACGGGGGGGATAACTATGGCTACACCTTC. It translates to CASFSDGGDNYGYTF.